Sequencing of this TCR beta chain was carried out in a study of blood T cell repertoires in COVID-19. This clone was counted once. V was trimmed by 6 bases and J by 7 bases, leaving 13 bases between them. There are 13 residues in the CDR3. Under the authors' procedure: By means of reference gene primer amplification, nucleated cell counts were estimated. Here immunoSEQ multiplex PCR was the method, and the copy in TCRdb shows in-frame clones only, minus some. The V and J calls and clone size come from that table; D and trimming were worked out from the DNA. The data hold about 160,000 clones, with roughly 84% observed a single time.

The sample was peripheral blood. The sequence came from a woman aged 80 or over with active or convalescent COVID-19. The chain employs TRBV12-3 or TRBV12-4 and TRBJ2-1; TRBD2 is a possible D gene (6 bases). The CDR3 DNA is TGTGCCAGCAGCCGGGACTCCAGAAATGAGCAGTTCTTC. Translation gives CASSRDSRNEQFF.